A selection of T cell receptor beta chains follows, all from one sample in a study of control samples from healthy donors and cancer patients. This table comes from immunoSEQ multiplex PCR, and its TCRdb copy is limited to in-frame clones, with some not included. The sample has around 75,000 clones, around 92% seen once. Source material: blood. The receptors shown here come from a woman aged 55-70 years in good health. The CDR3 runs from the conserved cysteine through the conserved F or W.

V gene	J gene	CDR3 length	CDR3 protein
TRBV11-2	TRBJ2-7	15	CASSLDGGRPYEQYF
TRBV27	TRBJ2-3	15	CASSLLAGVLGTQYF
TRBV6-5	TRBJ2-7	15	CASSYSDRGSYEQYF
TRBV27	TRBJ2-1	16	CASSLVSWREGNEQFF
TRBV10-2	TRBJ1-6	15	CASSEGSGRNSPLHF
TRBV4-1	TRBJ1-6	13	CASSQGLATPLHF
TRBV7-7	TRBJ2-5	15	CASSLRAGSQETQYF
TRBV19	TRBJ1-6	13	CASSINRGSPLHF
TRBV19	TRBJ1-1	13	CASASGVNTEAFF
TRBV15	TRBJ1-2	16	CATSRDPGTDYYGYTF
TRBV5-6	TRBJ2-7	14	CASSLAEGRYEQYF
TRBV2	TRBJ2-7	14	CASGLAEAIYEQYF
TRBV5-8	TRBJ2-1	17	CASSLVLAGVFENEQFF
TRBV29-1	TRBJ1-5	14	CSVAYPGPGEPQHF
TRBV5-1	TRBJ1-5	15	CASSLGGARNQPQHF
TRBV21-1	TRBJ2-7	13	CASSLGRRYEQYF
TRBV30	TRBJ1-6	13	CAWSVGVETPLHF
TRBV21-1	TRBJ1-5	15	CASSKHGTVNQPQHF
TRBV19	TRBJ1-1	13	CASSIGQNTEAFF
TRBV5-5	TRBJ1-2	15	CASSREQGGFYGYTF
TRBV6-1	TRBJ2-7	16	CASSEFGGPGSYEQYF
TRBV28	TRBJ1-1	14	CASTSSGVSTEAFF
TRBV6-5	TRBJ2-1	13	CASSVLDGSEQFF
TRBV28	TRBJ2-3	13	CASSPTNIDTQYF
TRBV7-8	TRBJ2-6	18	CASSLKGIALSGANVLTF
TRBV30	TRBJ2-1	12	CAWSFWYNEQFF
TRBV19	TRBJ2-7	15	CASSIGADYSYEQYF
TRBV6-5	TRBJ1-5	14	CAIQRSGSNQPQHF
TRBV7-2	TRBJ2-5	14	CASSLAGGGKTQYF
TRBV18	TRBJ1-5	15	CASSRGQAGDQPQHF
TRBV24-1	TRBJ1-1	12	CATSGGRGEAFF
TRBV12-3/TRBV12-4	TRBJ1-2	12	CASSPTGDGYTF
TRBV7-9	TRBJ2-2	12	CASSSGERELFF